Listed below are T cell receptor beta chains from one sample, sequenced in a study of blood T cell repertoires in COVID-19. Repertoires were generated with immunoSEQ multiplex PCR, while TCRdb's copy carries only in-frame clones and drops some. The sample carries some 70,000 clones, roughly 79% recorded once. Sequencing was carried out using peripheral blood. The receptors stem from a woman in her seventies with acute or convalescent COVID-19. Both conserved end residues are part of each CDR3. The order of the fields is CDR3 DNA, CDR3 protein, D gene, clone size, J gene, V gene. A D gene is named only where the DNA matches it firmly. Size values are once, few and many counts, or a class for expanded clones, and some rows have none.

CDR3 DNA: TGTGCCATCCGGCCCCACGGACTAGCGGACAATGAGCAGTTCTTC
CDR3 protein: CAIRPHGLADNEQFF
D gene: TRBD2
clone size: -
J gene: TRBJ2-1
V gene: TRBV10-3

CDR3 DNA: TGCGCCAGCAGCAGAACTAGCGGTCCCAATGAGCAGTTCTTC
CDR3 protein: CASSRTSGPNEQFF
D gene: TRBD2
clone size: -
J gene: TRBJ2-1
V gene: TRBV5-1

CDR3 DNA: TGTGCCAGCAGGACGACTAGCGGGGGTACCTACGAGCAGTACTTC
CDR3 protein: CASRTTSGGTYEQYF
D gene: TRBD2
clone size: few
J gene: TRBJ2-7
V gene: TRBV6-5

CDR3 DNA: TGCAGCGCCGAACGGGGGATGAACACTGAAGCTTTCTTT
CDR3 protein: CSAERGMNTEAFF
D gene: -
clone size: -
J gene: TRBJ1-1
V gene: TRBV29-1

CDR3 DNA: TGTGCCACCTCCACCGGGACTAGCGGGGGTTACGAGCAGTACTTC
CDR3 protein: CATSTGTSGGYEQYF
D gene: TRBD2
clone size: -
J gene: TRBJ2-7
V gene: TRBV15

CDR3 DNA: TGTGCCAGTAGTGGAAGACAGGGGGTGGGGTACGCTGAAAAACTGTTTTTT
CDR3 protein: CASSGRQGVGYAEKLFF
D gene: TRBD1
clone size: -
J gene: TRBJ1-4
V gene: TRBV19

CDR3 DNA: TGCGCCAGCAGTGTGAGGGACTCCTATAATTCACCCCTCCACTTT
CDR3 protein: CASSVRDSYNSPLHF
D gene: -
clone size: -
J gene: TRBJ1-6
V gene: TRBV10-2

CDR3 DNA: TGCGCCAGCAGCCAAGCGGACAGACAATGGCCCCAGCATTTT
CDR3 protein: CASSQADRQWPQHF
D gene: -
clone size: -
J gene: TRBJ1-5
V gene: TRBV4-1

CDR3 DNA: TGTGCCAGCAGCTTGTCATTGCGCAGGGGGCTGGATACGCAGTATTTT
CDR3 protein: CASSLSLRRGLDTQYF
D gene: TRBD1
clone size: once
J gene: TRBJ2-3
V gene: TRBV5-8

CDR3 DNA: TGTGCCAGTGGGGACAGGGGGATTATAACTAATGAAAAACTGTTTTTT
CDR3 protein: CASGDRGIITNEKLFF
D gene: TRBD1
clone size: few
J gene: TRBJ1-4
V gene: TRBV19

CDR3 DNA: TGTGCCAGTACGGAGTATAGCAATCAGCCCCAGCATTTT
CDR3 protein: CASTEYSNQPQHF
D gene: -
clone size: few
J gene: TRBJ1-5
V gene: TRBV19

CDR3 DNA: TGTGCCAGCAGTGGTCTGGTAGCGGGAAGCACAGATACGCAGTATTTT
CDR3 protein: CASSGLVAGSTDTQYF
D gene: TRBD2
clone size: -
J gene: TRBJ2-3
V gene: TRBV6-1

CDR3 DNA: TGTGCCAGCAGCGTAGCTACGGGGACAGCCAACACTGAAGCTTTCTTT
CDR3 protein: CASSVATGTANTEAFF
D gene: TRBD1
clone size: few
J gene: TRBJ1-1
V gene: TRBV9

CDR3 DNA: TGTGCCAGCAGCCCACGGACATATCCTTTGACCACTGAAGCTTTCTTT
CDR3 protein: CASSPRTYPLTTEAFF
D gene: -
clone size: -
J gene: TRBJ1-1
V gene: TRBV7-2

CDR3 DNA: TGTGCCAGCAGCTTTCTCCCCTTACAGGCCTCTGGGGCCAACGTCCTGACTTTC
CDR3 protein: CASSFLPLQASGANVLTF
D gene: -
clone size: -
J gene: TRBJ2-6
V gene: TRBV5-5

CDR3 DNA: TGTGCCAGCAGTCCTTACAGGGGCCCCTTCCCGAATGAGCAGTTCTTC
CDR3 protein: CASSPYRGPFPNEQFF
D gene: TRBD1
clone size: -
J gene: TRBJ2-1
V gene: TRBV2

CDR3 DNA: TGTGCCAGCAGTGTAGGTGGGAGGGGTGAGCAGTTCTTC
CDR3 protein: CASSVGGRGEQFF
D gene: TRBD2
clone size: -
J gene: TRBJ2-1
V gene: TRBV6-4

CDR3 DNA: TGTGCCAGCAGCCCCACTGGGCTAGCGGGACGGACAGATACGCAGTATTTT
CDR3 protein: CASSPTGLAGRTDTQYF
D gene: TRBD2
clone size: -
J gene: TRBJ2-3
V gene: TRBV7-2

CDR3 DNA: TGTGCCAGCAGCGCCGCGTCCTATAATTCACCCCTCCACTTT
CDR3 protein: CASSAASYNSPLHF
D gene: -
clone size: few
J gene: TRBJ1-6
V gene: TRBV9

CDR3 DNA: TGCGCCAGCAGCACTAGCTCAAGCACAGATACGCAGTATTTT
CDR3 protein: CASSTSSSTDTQYF
D gene: -
clone size: -
J gene: TRBJ2-3
V gene: TRBV5-1

CDR3 DNA: TGCGCCAGCAGCTTGCGGGGGAACACTGAAGCTTTCTTT
CDR3 protein: CASSLRGNTEAFF
D gene: -
clone size: -
J gene: TRBJ1-1
V gene: TRBV4-1

CDR3 DNA: TGTGCCAGCAGCGTCGGACTAGCGGGAACAGATACGCAGTATTTT
CDR3 protein: CASSVGLAGTDTQYF
D gene: TRBD2
clone size: -
J gene: TRBJ2-3
V gene: TRBV3-1/TRBV3-2

CDR3 DNA: TGCGCCAGCAGACCCCTAGGGGCAGGGTTAAGATACGAGCAGTACTTC
CDR3 protein: CASRPLGAGLRYEQYF
D gene: -
clone size: -
J gene: TRBJ2-7
V gene: TRBV5-1